The source of this TCR beta chain is a study of beta chain features in type 1 diabetes. Study background: The patient and healthy donor groups were comparable for age, gender and cell yields. Findings and limits, study-wide: TCRB CDR3s from Type 1 diabetes patients were moderately but significantly shorter in all four CD4+ subsets.

This clone has just a few counts. Its antigen is undetermined. V lost 6 bases and J lost 5, with 16 bases in between. Germline V gene lookup returns CDR1 KGHSH and CDR2 LQKENI. This CDR3 has 14 amino acids. The sequenced template was cDNA made from the entire isolated RNA. The average read count of naive, central memory and regulatory T cell samples was approximately 3.9 million. Sequencing was performed with immunoSEQ multiplex PCR; in TCRdb, only in-frame clones are kept and a portion is missing. This table holds roughly 28,000 clones, roughly 50% found once. The sample comprised Tregs from blood. The receptor comes from a young woman with type 1 diabetes. The chain carries TRBV18 and TRBJ2-5; a possible D gene is TRBD2 (5 bases). CDR3 in amino acids: CASSKDSPSETQYF. The CDR3, as DNA: TGTGCCAGCTCCAAGGACTCGCCTAGTGAGACCCAGTACTTC.